The clone carrying this T cell receptor beta chain was detected ten times or more. The antigen is undetermined. Germline V gene sequence: CDR1 MNHEY, CDR2 SVGEGT. V dropped 0 bases and J dropped 0 bases, with 9 bases sitting between them. CDR3 length: 15 amino acids. These data originate in a study of T cell repertoires in cytomegalovirus infection. In the study overall: It was the public TCR beta signatures that indicated both CMV infection and matching HLA type. Study conclusions and caveats: Cumulative frequency of public TCR beta families picked out carriers of CMV plus the relevant HLA. HLA-C-restricted CMV clonotypes gave the most frequent clonotype in two of eight donors.

TCRdb independently ran MiXCR on the reads; one entry per CDR3 protein. The table records roughly 250,000 distinct CDR3 sequences, under 25% of them present only once. This clonotype was obtained from a human donor in good health (CMV status not recorded). Some clones in this sample may be carry-over from other donors' samples. V gene TRBV6-2 or TRBV6-3 combines with J gene TRBJ2-7; possible D gene TRBD1, 7 bases. Source material: CD8+ T cells from PBMCs. CDR3 protein: CASSYSEGASYEQYF. The CDR3 DNA follows: TGTGCCAGCAGTTACTCGGAGGGGGCCTCCTACGAGCAGTACTTC.